Below, 6 T cell receptor beta chains from the same sample are listed, as sequenced in a study of shared clonotypes between healthy human individuals. Measured with immunoSEQ multiplex PCR; TCRdb has only the in-frame clones, and not every one. The table shows about 1 million clones, with around 78% occurring only once. The sample comprised memory CD4+ T cells from PBMCs. The subset was: CD45RA-negative fraction. These receptors were obtained from a man aged 18 to 29 in good health. Some clones in this sample may be carry-over from other donors' samples.

V usage is TRBV5-1 and J usage is TRBJ2-7; 10 nucleotides align to TRBD2. The germline V gene has CDR1 SGHRS and CDR2 YFSETQ. V shed 4 bases, J shed 7 bases, and the junction held 8 bases outside the gene matches. The CDR3 loop spans 14 amino acids. The CDR3 DNA is TGCGCCAGCAGCCCTAGCGGGAGTGGTGGGGAGCAGTACTTC. The encoded protein is CASSPSGSGGEQYF.

The rearrangement uses TRBV5-1 and TRBJ2-1, with a possible D match to TRBD2 (6 bases). Germline V gene data show CDR1 as SGHRS and CDR2 as YFSETQ. Between the trimmed V and J ends, which lost 5 bases and 4 bases, there was a span of 16 bases. The CDR3 sequence is 15 residues long. Here the CDR3 reads CASRAAGTEYNEQFF. The DNA for the CDR3 is TGCGCCAGCAGGGCGGCGGGGACTGAATACAATGAGCAGTTCTTC. The full variable domain, its missing parts supplied by reference TRBV5-1 and TRBJ2-1, is KAGVTQTPRYLIKTRGQQVTLSCSPISGHRSVSWYQQTPGQGLQFLFEYFSETQRNKGNFPGRFSGRQFSNSRSEMNVSTLELGDSALYLCASRAAGTEYNEQFFGPGTRLTVL.

This rearrangement joins TRBV28 to TRBJ1-2; no reliable D call. Germline CDR1 MDHEN, CDR2 SYDVKM. V was shortened by 2 bases and J by 12 bases, with 19 bases between the two germline ends. The CDR3 has 14 residues. The CDR3: CASSLGPRGSSHTF. In DNA, the CDR3 is TGTGCCAGCAGTTTAGGACCTCGGGGATCCTCTCACACCTTC.

The gene calls are TRBV19 and TRBJ2-2; TRBD1 aligns across 9 bases. This CDR3 comprises 15 residues. Trimming took 6 bases from V and 3 from J; bases not matched to a gene: 5. The germline CDR1 and CDR2 sequences are LNHDA and SQIVND (reference sequence). The chain's CDR3 is CASRLTGGYTGELFF. CDR3 coding DNA: TGTGCCAGTAGGCTGACAGGGGGTTACACCGGGGAGCTGTTTTTT.

The V gene is TRBV28, the J gene TRBJ2-7; D perhaps matches TRBD1 (5 bases). This CDR3 region has 14 residues. Trimming pared 2 bases from V and 3 bases from J, leaving 11 bases between. The germline gives CDR1 MDHEN, CDR2 SYDVKM. This chain's CDR3 is CASSLLKGVYEQYF. The DNA for the CDR3 is TGTGCCAGCAGTTTACTTAAAGGGGTCTACGAGCAGTACTTC.

This chain connects TRBV7-2 to TRBJ2-5, with D perhaps assigned TRBD1 or TRBD2 (5 bases each). Trimming cost V 5 bases and J 5 bases, with 12 bases left between them. The CDR3 has 13 amino acids. The germline gives CDR1 SGHTA, CDR2 FQGNSA. The CDR3 here is CASSADRGETQYF. CDR3 nucleotide sequence: TGTGCCAGCAGCGCTGACAGAGGGGAGACCCAGTACTTC.